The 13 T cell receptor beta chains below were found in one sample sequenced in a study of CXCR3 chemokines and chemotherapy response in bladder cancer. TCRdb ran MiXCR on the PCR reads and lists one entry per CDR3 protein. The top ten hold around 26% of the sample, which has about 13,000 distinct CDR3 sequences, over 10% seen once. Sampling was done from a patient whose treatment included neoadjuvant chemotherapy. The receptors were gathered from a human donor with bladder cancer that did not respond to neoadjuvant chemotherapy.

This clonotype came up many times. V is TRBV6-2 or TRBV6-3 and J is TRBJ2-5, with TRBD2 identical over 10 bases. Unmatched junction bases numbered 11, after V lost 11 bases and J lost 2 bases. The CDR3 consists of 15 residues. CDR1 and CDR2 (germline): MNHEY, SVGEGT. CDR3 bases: TGTGCCGCAGTTCCGGGACTAGCGAGACAAGAGACCCAGTACTTC. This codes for CAAVPGLARQETQYF.

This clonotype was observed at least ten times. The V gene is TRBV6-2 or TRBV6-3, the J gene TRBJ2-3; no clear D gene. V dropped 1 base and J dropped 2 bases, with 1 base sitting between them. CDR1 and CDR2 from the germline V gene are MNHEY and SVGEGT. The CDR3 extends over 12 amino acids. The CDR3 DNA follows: TGTGCCAGCAGTTACTTCACAGATACGCAGTATTTT. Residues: CASSYFTDTQYF.

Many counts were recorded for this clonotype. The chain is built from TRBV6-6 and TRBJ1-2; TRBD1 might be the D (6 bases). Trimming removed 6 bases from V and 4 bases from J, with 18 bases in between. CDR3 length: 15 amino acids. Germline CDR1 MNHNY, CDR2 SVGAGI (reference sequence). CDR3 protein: CASSPSRGGAYGYTF. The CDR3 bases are TGTGCCAGCAGCCCATCTCGTGGGGGGGCCTATGGCTACACCTTC.

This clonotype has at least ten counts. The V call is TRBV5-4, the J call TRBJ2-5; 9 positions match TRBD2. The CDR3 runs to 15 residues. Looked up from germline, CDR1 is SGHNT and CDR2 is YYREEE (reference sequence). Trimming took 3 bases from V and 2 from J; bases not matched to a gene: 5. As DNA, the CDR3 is TGTGCCAGCAGCTCAGCGGCGGGGGGGCAAGAGACCCAGTACTTC. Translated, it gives CASSSAAGGQETQYF.

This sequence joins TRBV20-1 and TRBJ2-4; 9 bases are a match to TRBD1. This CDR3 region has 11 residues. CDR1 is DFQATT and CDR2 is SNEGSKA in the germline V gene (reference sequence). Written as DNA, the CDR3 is TGCAGAGGGGGACAGGGAAACATTCAGTACTTC. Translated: CRGGQGNIQYF.

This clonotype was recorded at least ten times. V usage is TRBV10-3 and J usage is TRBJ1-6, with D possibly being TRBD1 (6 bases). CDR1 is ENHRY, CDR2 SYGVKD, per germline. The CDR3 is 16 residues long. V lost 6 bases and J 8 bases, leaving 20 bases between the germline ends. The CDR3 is CAIRQEGVGRDSPLHF. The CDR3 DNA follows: TGTGCCATCAGGCAGGAGGGGGTAGGCCGGGATTCACCCCTCCACTTT.

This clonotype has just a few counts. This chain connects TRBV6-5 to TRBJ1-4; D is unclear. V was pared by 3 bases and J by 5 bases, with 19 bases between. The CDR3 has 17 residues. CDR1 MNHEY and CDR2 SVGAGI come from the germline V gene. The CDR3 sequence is CASSYSAVAVLNEKLFF. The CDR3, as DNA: TGTGCCAGCAGTTATTCCGCCGTGGCGGTTCTGAATGAAAAACTGTTTTTT.

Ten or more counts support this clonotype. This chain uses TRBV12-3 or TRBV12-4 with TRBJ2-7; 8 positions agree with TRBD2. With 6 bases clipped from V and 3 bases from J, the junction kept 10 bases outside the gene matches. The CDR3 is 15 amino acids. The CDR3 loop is CASSSGAGGVYEQYF. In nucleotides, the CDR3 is TGTGCCAGCAGCTCAGGGGCGGGGGGTGTCTACGAGCAGTACTTC.

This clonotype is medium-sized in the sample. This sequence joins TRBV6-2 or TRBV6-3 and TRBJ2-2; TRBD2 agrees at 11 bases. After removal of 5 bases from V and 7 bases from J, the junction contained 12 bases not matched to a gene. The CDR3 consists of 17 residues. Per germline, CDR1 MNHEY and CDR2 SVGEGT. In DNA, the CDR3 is TGTGCCAGCAGTGCTACGGGACTAGCGGCACGCCACGGGGAGCTGTTTTTT. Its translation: CASSATGLAARHGELFF.

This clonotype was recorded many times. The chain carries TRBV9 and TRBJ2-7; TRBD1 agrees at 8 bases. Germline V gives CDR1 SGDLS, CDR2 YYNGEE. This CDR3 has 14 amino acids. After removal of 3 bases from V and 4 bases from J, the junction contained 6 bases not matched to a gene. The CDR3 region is CASSGTGIWYEQYF. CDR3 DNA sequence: TGTGCCAGCAGCGGGACAGGGATATGGTACGAGCAGTACTTC.

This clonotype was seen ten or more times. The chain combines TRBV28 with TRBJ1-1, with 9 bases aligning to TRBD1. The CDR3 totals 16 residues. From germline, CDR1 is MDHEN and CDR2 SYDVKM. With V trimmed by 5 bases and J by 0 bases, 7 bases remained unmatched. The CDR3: CASSPTGGLMNTEAFF. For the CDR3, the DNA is TGTGCCAGCAGTCCGACAGGGGGATTGATGAACACTGAAGCTTTCTTT. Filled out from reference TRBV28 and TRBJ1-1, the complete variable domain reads DVKVTQSSRYLVKRTGEKVFLECVQDMDHENMFWYRQDPGLGLRLIYFSYDVKMKEKGDIPEGYSVSREKKERFSLILESASTNQTSMYLCASSPTGGLMNTEAFFGQGTRLTVV.

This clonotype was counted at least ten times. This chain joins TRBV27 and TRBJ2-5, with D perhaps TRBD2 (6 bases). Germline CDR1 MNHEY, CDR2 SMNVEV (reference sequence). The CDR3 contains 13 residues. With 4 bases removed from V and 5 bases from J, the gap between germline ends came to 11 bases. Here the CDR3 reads CASSSRRVETQYF. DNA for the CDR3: TGTGCCAGCAGTTCGCGGAGGGTGGAGACCCAGTACTTC.

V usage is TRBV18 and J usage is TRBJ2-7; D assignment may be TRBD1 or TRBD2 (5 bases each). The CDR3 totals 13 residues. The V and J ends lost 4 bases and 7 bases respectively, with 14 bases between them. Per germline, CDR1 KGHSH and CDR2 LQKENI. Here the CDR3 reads CASSQGTTWEQYF. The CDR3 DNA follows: TGTGCCAGCTCACAAGGGACCACGTGGGAGCAGTACTTC.